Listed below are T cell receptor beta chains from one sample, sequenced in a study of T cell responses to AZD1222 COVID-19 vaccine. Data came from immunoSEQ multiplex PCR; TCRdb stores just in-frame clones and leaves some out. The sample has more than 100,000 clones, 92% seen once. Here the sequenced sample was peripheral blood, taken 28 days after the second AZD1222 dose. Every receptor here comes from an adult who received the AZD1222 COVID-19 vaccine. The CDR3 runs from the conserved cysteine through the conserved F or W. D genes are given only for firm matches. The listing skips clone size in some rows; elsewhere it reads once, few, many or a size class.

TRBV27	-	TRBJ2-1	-	CASSVDQYNEQFF	TGTGCCAGCAGTGTAGACCAGTACAATGAGCAGTTCTTC
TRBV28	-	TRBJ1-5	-	CASSLTQGNQPQHF	TGTGCCAGCAGTTTAACCCAGGGCAATCAGCCCCAGCATTTT
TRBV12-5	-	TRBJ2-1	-	CASGLDRRVGQFF	TGTGCTAGTGGTTTGGATCGCAGGGTCGGGCAGTTCTTC
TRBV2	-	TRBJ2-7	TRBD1	CASSSDRGYEQYF	TGTGCCAGCAGCTCGGACAGGGGCTACGAGCAGTACTTC
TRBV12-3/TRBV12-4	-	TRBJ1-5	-	CASSFSGQPQHF	TGTGCCAGCAGTTTTTCTGGTCAGCCCCAGCATTTT
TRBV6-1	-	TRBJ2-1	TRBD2	CASSEGLAGGNEQFF	TGTGCCAGTAGTGAGGGACTAGCGGGGGGAAATGAGCAGTTCTTC
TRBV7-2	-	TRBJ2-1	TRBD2	CASSLVSLAGGIMVEQFF	TGTGCCAGCAGCTTAGTTTCCCTAGCGGGGGGTATAATGGTAGAGCAGTTCTTC
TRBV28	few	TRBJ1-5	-	CASSFHRLSNQPQHF	TGTGCCAGCAGTTTTCATAGACTTAGCAATCAGCCCCAGCATTTT
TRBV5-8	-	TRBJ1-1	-	CASSSGDTGLGAFF	TGTGCCAGCAGCTCTGGGGATACAGGGCTCGGAGCTTTCTTT
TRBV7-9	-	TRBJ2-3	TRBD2	CASTPEAGGSGRARDTQYF	TGTGCCAGCACCCCGGAGGCAGGGGGTAGCGGGAGGGCCAGAGATACGCAGTATTTT
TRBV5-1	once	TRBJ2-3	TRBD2	CASSFTSGGTDTQYF	TGCGCCAGCAGCTTTACTAGCGGGGGAACAGATACGCAGTATTTT
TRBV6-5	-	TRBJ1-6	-	CASSYPRGSGSPLHF	TGTGCCAGCAGTTACCCCCGGGGAAGCGGCTCACCCCTCCACTTT
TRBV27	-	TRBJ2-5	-	CASSLSIGASEETQYF	TGTGCCAGCAGTTTATCCATTGGGGCCAGCGAAGAGACCCAGTACTTC
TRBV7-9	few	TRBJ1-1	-	CASSLEFRKNTEAFF	TGTGCCAGCAGCTTAGAATTTCGGAAGAACACTGAAGCTTTCTTT
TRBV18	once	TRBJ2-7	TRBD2	CASSPPGGRAIYEQYF	TGTGCCAGCTCACCACCGGGCGGGAGGGCCATCTACGAGCAGTACTTC
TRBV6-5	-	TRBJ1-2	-	CASSFDINYGYTF	TGTGCCAGCAGTTTCGACATAAACTATGGCTACACCTTC
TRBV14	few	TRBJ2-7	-	CASSQRGYEQYF	TGTGCCAGCAGCCAACGGGGCTACGAGCAGTACTTC
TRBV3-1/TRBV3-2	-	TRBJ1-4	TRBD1	CASSQSYQGDEKLFF	TGTGCCAGCAGCCAGTCCTATCAGGGGGATGAAAAACTGTTTTTT
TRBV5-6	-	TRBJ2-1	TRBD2	CASSPTFGTSGYNEQFF	TGTGCCAGCAGCCCCACGTTCGGGACTAGCGGCTACAATGAGCAGTTCTTC
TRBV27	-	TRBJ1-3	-	CASSLLGGVVAGNTIYF	TGTGCCAGCAGTTTATTAGGGGGAGTCGTCGCTGGAAACACCATATATTTT
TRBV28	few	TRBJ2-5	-	CASSLQGGQETQYF	TGTGCCAGCAGTTTACAGGGAGGACAAGAGACCCAGTACTTC
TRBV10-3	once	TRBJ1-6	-	CAISDLYPSALHF	TGTGCCATCAGTGACCTTTATCCGTCAGCCCTCCACTTT
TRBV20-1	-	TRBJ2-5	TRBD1	CSASKADRAKTQYF	TGCAGTGCTAGTAAAGCGGACAGGGCTAAGACCCAGTACTTC
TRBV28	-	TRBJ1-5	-	CATDTWGGGNQPQHF	TGTGCCACCGATACATGGGGGGGTGGGAATCAGCCCCAGCATTTT
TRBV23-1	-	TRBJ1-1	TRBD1	CASSQSTGDVRAFF	TGCGCCAGCAGTCAATCAACAGGGGATGTTAGAGCTTTCTTT
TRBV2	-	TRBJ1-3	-	CASSDSLGMEYTIYF	TGTGCCAGCAGTGATAGTCTTGGGATGGAGTACACCATATATTTT
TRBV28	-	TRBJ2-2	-	CASSLKYTGELFF	TGTGCCAGCAGTTTAAAGTACACCGGGGAGCTGTTTTTT
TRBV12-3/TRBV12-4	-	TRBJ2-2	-	CASSSHTGELFF	TGTGCCAGCAGTTCCCACACCGGGGAGCTGTTTTTT
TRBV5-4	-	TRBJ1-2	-	CASSSRFGVYGYTF	TGTGCCAGCAGCTCAAGATTCGGAGTCTATGGCTACACCTTC